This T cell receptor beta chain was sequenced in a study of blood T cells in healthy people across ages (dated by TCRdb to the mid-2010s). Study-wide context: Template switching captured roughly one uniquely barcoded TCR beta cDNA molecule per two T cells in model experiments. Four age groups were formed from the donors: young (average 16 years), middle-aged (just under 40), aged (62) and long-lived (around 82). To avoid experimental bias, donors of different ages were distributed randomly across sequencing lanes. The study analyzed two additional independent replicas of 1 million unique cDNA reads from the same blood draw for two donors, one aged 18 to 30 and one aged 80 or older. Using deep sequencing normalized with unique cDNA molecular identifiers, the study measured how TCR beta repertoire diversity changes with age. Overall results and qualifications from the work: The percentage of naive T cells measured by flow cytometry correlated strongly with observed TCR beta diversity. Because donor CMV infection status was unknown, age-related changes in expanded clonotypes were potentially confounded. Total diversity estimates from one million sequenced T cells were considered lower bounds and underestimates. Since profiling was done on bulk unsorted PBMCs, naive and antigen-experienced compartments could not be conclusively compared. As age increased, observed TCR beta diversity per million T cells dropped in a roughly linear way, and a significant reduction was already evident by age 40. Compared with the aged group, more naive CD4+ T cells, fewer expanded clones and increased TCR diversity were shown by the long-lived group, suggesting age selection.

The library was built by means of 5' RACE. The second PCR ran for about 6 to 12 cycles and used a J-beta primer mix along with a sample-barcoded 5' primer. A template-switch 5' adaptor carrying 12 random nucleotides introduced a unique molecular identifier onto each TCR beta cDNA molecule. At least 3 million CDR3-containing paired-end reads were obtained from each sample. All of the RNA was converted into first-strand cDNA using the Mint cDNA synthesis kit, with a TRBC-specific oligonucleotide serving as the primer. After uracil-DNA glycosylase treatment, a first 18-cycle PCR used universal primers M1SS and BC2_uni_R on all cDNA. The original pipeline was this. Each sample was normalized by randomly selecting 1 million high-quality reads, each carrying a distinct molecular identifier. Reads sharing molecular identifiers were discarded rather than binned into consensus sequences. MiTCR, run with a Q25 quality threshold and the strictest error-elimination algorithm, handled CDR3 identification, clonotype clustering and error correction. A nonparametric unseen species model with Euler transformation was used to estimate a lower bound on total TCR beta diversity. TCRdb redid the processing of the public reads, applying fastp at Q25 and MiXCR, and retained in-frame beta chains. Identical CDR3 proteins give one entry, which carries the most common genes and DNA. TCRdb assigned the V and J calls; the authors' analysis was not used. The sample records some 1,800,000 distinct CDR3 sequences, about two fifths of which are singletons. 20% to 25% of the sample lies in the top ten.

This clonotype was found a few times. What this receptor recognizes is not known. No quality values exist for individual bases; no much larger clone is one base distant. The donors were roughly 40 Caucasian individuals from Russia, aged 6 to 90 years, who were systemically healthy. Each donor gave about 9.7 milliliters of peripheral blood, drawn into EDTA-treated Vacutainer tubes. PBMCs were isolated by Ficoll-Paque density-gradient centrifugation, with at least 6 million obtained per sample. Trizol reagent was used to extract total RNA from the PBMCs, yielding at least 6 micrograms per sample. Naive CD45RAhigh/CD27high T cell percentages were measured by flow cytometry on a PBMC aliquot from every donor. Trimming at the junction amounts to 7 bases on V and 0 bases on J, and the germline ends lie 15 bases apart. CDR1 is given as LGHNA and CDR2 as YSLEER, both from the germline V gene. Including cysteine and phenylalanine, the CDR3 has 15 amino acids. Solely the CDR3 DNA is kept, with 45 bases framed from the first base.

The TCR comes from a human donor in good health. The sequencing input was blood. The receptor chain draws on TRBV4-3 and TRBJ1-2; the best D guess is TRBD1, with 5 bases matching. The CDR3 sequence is CASTISGVANYGYTF. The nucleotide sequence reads TGCGCCAGCACGATTTCGGGGGTAGCTAACTATGGCTACACCTTC.